A selection of T cell receptor beta chains follows, all from one sample in a study of cytomegalovirus exposure and HLA in healthy donors. Only in-frame clones appear in the TCRdb table, and some are missing; sequencing was by immunoSEQ multiplex PCR. The profile shows fewer than 250,000 clones, about 77% of them singletons. Sequenced sample: PBMCs. The source is a man aged 25-45 years in good health and CMV-seropositive. Both conserved end residues are part of each CDR3. Each record gives: J gene, V gene, D gene, clone size, CDR3 protein, CDR3 DNA. D genes are given only for firm matches. Clone size is shown for a subset of rows, as once, few, many or a class of expanded clone.

TRBJ2-1 | TRBV5-6 | TRBD1 | - | CASSFRDRVTEQFF | TGTGCCAGCAGCTTCCGGGACAGGGTGACTGAGCAGTTCTTC
TRBJ2-5 | TRBV9 | TRBD2 | - | CASSPTSGAQETQYF | TGTGCCAGCAGCCCGACTAGCGGGGCACAAGAGACCCAGTACTTC
TRBJ1-2 | TRBV2 | - | - | CASSARRYYGYTF | TGTGCCAGCAGTGCTCGGAGATACTATGGCTACACCTTC
TRBJ1-1 | TRBV7-9 | - | - | CSSSLTVEAFF | TGTTCCAGCAGCTTGACAGTTGAAGCTTTCTTT
TRBJ2-5 | TRBV7-2 | - | - | CASSQRETQYF | TGTGCCAGCAGCCAACGGGAGACCCAGTACTTC
TRBJ2-2 | TRBV9 | TRBD2 | - | CASSVVAGGTGELFF | TGTGCCAGCAGCGTAGTAGCGGGTGGCACCGGGGAGCTGTTTTTT
TRBJ1-5 | TRBV7-2 | - | - | CASTEGHGNQPQHF | TGTGCCAGCACCGAAGGACACGGCAATCAGCCCCAGCATTTT
TRBJ1-5 | TRBV7-2 | - | - | CASSLDPLNQPQHF | TGTGCCAGCAGCTTAGATCCTTTAAATCAGCCCCAGCATTTT
TRBJ2-4 | TRBV6-5 | - | - | CASSPSTKNIQYF | TGTGCCAGCAGCCCATCGACTAAAAACATTCAGTACTTC
TRBJ2-5 | TRBV4-1 | - | - | CASSGQPQETQYF | TGCGCCAGCAGTGGGCAGCCTCAAGAGACCCAGTACTTC
TRBJ1-4 | TRBV2 | TRBD1 | - | CASSLQGGNEKLFF | TGTGCCAGCAGTTTACAGGGGGGTAATGAAAAACTGTTTTTT
TRBJ1-5 | TRBV14 | - | - | CASSQDWVEGYSNQPQHF | TGTGCCAGCAGCCAAGATTGGGTAGAGGGCTATAGCAATCAGCCCCAGCATTTT
TRBJ1-4 | TRBV5-1 | - | - | CASSFQPTGSGEKLFF | TGCGCCAGCAGCTTCCAACCTACCGGGAGTGGTGAAAAACTGTTTTTT
TRBJ2-2 | TRBV7-3 | TRBD1 | - | CASRRDRGNTGELFF | TGTGCCAGCAGAAGGGACAGGGGGAACACCGGGGAGCTGTTTTTT
TRBJ1-6 | TRBV2 | - | - | CASSAERGGFSPLHF | TGTGCCAGCAGTGCCGAGAGGGGGGGCTTTTCACCCCTCCACTTT
TRBJ2-1 | TRBV7-9 | TRBD2 | few | CASSPPLWSSGRNHEQFF | TGTGCCAGCAGCCCGCCCCTCTGGAGTAGCGGGAGGAATCATGAGCAGTTCTTC
TRBJ1-2 | TRBV11-2 | TRBD1 | once | CASSSPQGGRGIYGYTF | TGTGCCAGCAGCTCCCCTCAGGGTGGCAGGGGGATCTATGGCTACACCTTC
TRBJ1-1 | TRBV7-2 | - | - | CASSLGQGMNTEAFF | TGTGCCAGCAGCTTAGGGCAGGGAATGAACACTGAAGCTTTCTTT
TRBJ2-3 | TRBV6-6 | - | - | CASRPDWYTDTQYF | TGTGCCAGCAGACCGGACTGGTACACAGATACGCAGTATTTT
TRBJ1-4 | TRBV7-2 | - | - | CASSQNTNEKLFF | TGTGCCAGCAGCCAAAATACTAATGAAAAACTGTTTTTT
TRBJ1-3 | TRBV4-3 | TRBD1 | - | CASSEGQSKFSGNTIYF | TGCGCCAGCAGCGAGGGACAGTCAAAATTCTCTGGAAACACCATATATTTT
TRBJ2-5 | TRBV5-1 | - | once | CASTHTPPTETQYF | TGCGCCAGCACCCATACACCACCCACAGAGACCCAGTACTTC
TRBJ1-1 | TRBV6-5 | - | - | CASSYRSVEGTEAFF | TGTGCCAGCAGTTACCGATCAGTCGAGGGCACTGAAGCTTTCTTT
TRBJ2-7 | TRBV5-1 | TRBD1 | - | CASSPGGYEQYF | TGCGCCAGCAGCCCAGGGGGCTACGAGCAGTACTTC
TRBJ2-5 | TRBV2 | - | - | CASSWRVETQYF | TGTGCCAGCAGTTGGAGGGTGGAGACCCAGTACTTC
TRBJ2-3 | TRBV27 | - | - | CASSLEGTAYSTDTQYF | TGTGCCAGCAGTTTAGAGGGAACGGCGTATAGCACAGATACGCAGTATTTT
TRBJ2-2 | TRBV28 | - | few | CASSWQGHTGELFF | TGTGCCAGCAGTTGGCAGGGTCACACCGGGGAGCTGTTTTTT
TRBJ2-1 | TRBV6-6 | - | - | CASAGGGAYNEQFF | TGTGCCAGCGCGGGTGGCGGGGCCTACAATGAGCAGTTCTTC
TRBJ2-3 | TRBV19 | TRBD2 | - | CASSSSGARAGTDTQYF | TGTGCCAGTAGTTCTAGCGGGGCGCGGGCCGGCACAGATACGCAGTATTTT
TRBJ2-7 | TRBV6-1 | TRBD1 | few | CASSDRNRGVDEQYF | TGTGCCAGCAGTGACCGCAACAGGGGAGTAGACGAGCAGTACTTC
TRBJ1-2 | TRBV19 | TRBD1 | - | CASSLRTGRNYGYTF | TGTGCCAGTAGTCTTAGGACAGGGCGAAACTATGGCTACACCTTC
TRBJ2-7 | TRBV21-1 | - | - | CASSEPGQGEYEQYF | TGTGCCAGCAGCGAACCGGGACAGGGGGAATACGAGCAGTACTTC
TRBJ2-1 | TRBV27 | TRBD2 | - | CASSPSLGLAGVYNEQFF | TGTGCCAGCAGTCCTTCTTTGGGACTAGCGGGAGTCTACAATGAGCAGTTCTTC
TRBJ1-1 | TRBV9 | - | - | CASSSDSLNTEAFF | TGTGCCAGCAGCTCGGACAGCCTGAACACTGAAGCTTTCTTT
TRBJ2-1 | TRBV7-3 | - | - | CASSLGTEQFF | TGTGCCAGCAGCCTGGGCACTGAGCAGTTCTTC
TRBJ1-3 | TRBV7-9 | - | - | CASGLGVNSGNTIYF | TGTGCCAGCGGCCTAGGAGTGAACTCTGGAAACACCATATATTTT
TRBJ1-1 | TRBV11-2 | - | - | CASSFYGQNTEAFF | TGTGCCAGCAGCTTCTACGGACAGAACACTGAAGCTTTCTTT
TRBJ2-3 | TRBV7-3 | TRBD2 | - | CASSRTSGANTDTQYF | TGTGCCAGCAGCCGGACTAGCGGGGCGAACACAGATACGCAGTATTTT
TRBJ2-2 | TRBV7-3 | TRBD2 | - | CASSWTSGRSGGELFF | TGTGCCAGCAGCTGGACTAGCGGGAGGTCCGGCGGGGAGCTGTTTTTT
TRBJ2-1 | TRBV30 | - | - | CAWCPSGPYNEQFF | TGTGCCTGGTGTCCTAGTGGTCCCTACAATGAGCAGTTCTTC
TRBJ1-2 | TRBV5-4 | - | - | CASSWGGRRPNYGYTF | TGTGCCAGCAGCTGGGGGGGTCGGAGGCCTAACTATGGCTACACCTTC
TRBJ1-2 | TRBV10-3 | TRBD1 | once | CAISGTGGTYGYTF | TGTGCCATCAGTGGGACAGGAGGGACCTATGGCTACACCTTC